This TCR beta chain is drawn from a study of T cells expressing NK-cell markers. Looking at the study overall: Within the sequenced cohort of eight donors, seven exhibited HCMV seropositivity and one was seronegative.

Remarks on this clonotype: Its matching antigen is unknown.

TCR beta cDNA was made by 5'RACE template switching with UMIs. TCRdb re-called the 5' RACE reads, yielding one record per CDR3 amino acid sequence without DNA. This table lists 550,000 to 600,000 distinct CDR3 sequences. Findings of the study overall: A range of about 1.0-8% of CD8+ T cells consisted of dominant NKG2C+ clonotypes in 5 or 6 donors. Several donors likewise had their CD3+CD56-NKG2C+ fraction led by these clonotypes.

The CDR3 loop spans 16 amino acids. Germline V lookup: CDR1 MNHEY, CDR2 SVGEGT. The clonotype comes from a man between 18 and 29 years old in good health. The V call is TRBV6-2 or TRBV6-3, the J call TRBJ2-7; TCRdb outputs TRBD2, but without DNA this stays unchecked. The sample consisted of blood T cells: a sorted CD56 or NKG2C T cell subset, CD4+ or CD8+ T cells, or bulk PBMC T cells (not recorded which). Here the CDR3 reads CASSYSPGLAFYEQYF.